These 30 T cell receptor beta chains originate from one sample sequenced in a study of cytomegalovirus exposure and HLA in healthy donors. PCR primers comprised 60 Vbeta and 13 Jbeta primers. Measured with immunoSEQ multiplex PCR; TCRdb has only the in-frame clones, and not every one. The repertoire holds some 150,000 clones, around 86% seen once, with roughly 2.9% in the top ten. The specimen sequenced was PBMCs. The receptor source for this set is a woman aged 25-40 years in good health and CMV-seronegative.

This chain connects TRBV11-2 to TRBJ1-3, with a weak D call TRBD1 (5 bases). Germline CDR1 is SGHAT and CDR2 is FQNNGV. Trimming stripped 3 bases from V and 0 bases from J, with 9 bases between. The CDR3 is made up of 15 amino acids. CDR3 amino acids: CASSFSDSSGNTIYF. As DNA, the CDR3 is TGTGCCAGCAGCTTCTCCGACAGCTCTGGAAACACCATATATTTT.

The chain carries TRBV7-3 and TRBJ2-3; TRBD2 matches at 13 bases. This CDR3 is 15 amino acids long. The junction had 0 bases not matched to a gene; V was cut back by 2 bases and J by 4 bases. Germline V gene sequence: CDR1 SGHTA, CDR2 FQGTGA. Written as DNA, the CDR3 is TGTGCCAGCAGCTTAGGACTAGCGGGGGCAGATACGCAGTATTTT. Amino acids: CASSLGLAGADTQYF. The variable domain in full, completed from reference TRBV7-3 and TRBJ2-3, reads GAGVSQTPSNKVTEKGKYVELRCDPISGHTALYWYRQSLGQGPEFLIYFQGTGAADDSGLPNDRFFAVRPEGSVSTLKIQRTERGDSAVYLCASSLGLAGADTQYFGPGTRLTVL.

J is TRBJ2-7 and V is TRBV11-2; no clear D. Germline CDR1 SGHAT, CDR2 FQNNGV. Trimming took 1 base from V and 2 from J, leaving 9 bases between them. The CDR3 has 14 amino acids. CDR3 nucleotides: TGTGCCAGCAGCTTAGTGACTCGACCCTACGAGCAGTACTTC. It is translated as CASSLVTRPYEQYF.

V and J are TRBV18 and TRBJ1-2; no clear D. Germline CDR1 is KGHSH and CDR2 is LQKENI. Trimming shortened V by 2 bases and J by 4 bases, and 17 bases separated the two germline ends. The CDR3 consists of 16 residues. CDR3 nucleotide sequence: TGTGCCAGCTCACCATCGGGTCCAGAGAGGCTCTATGGCTACACCTTC. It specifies CASSPSGPERLYGYTF.

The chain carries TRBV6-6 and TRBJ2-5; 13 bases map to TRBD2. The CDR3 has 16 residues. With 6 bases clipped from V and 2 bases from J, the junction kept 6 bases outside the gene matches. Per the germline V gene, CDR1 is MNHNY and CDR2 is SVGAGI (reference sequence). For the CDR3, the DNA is TGTGCCAGCAGGAGGACTAGCGGGGGCCGACAAGAGACCCAGTACTTC. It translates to CASRRTSGGRQETQYF.

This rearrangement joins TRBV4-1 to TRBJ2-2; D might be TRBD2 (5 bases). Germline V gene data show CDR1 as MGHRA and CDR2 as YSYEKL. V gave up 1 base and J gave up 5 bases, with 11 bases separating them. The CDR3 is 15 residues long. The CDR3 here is CASSQARTSTGELFF. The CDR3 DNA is TGCGCCAGCAGCCAAGCTCGGACTTCAACCGGGGAGCTGTTTTTT.

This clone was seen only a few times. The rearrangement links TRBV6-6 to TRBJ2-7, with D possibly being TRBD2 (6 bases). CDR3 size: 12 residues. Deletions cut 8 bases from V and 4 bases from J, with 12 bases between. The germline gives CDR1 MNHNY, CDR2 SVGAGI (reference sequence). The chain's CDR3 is CASLGGKYEQYF. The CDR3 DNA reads TGTGCCAGCCTCGGAGGGAAGTACGAGCAGTACTTC.

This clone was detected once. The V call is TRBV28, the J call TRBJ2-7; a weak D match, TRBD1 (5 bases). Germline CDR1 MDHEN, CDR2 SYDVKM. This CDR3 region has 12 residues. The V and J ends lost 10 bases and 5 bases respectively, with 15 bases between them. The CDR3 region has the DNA TGTGCCACCCACTTGACAGAAAACGAGCAGTACTTC. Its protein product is CATHLTENEQYF.

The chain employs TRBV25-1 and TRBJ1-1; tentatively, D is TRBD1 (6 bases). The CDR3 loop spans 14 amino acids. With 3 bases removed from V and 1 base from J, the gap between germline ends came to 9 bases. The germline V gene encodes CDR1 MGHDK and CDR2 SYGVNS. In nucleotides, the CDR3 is TGTGCCAGCAGTGACCCGGGACAGAACACTGAAGCTTTCTTT. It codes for CASSDPGQNTEAFF.

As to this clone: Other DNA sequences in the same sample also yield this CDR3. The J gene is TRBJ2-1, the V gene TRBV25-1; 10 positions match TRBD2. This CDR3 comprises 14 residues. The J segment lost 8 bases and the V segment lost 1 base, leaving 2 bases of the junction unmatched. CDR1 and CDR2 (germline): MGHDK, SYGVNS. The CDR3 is CASSESGTSDEQFF. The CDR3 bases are TGTGCCAGCAGTGAATCAGGGACTAGCGATGAGCAGTTCTTC.

CDR3: CASTLQGAVYEQYF. The CDR3 DNA is TGTGCCAGCACCCTACAGGGGGCCGTCTACGAGCAGTACTTC. This sequence joins TRBV18 and TRBJ2-7; 9 bases agree with TRBD1. V lost 8 bases to trimming and J lost 3 bases; unmatched junction nucleotides: 8. CDR3 length: 14 residues. Germline V lookup: CDR1 KGHSH, CDR2 LQKENI.

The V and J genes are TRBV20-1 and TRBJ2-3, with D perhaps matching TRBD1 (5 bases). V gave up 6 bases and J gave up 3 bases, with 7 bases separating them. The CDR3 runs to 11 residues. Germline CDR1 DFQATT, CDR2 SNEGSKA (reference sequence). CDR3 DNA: TGCAGTGCGGACAAGACAGATACGCAGTATTTT. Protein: CSADKTDTQYF.

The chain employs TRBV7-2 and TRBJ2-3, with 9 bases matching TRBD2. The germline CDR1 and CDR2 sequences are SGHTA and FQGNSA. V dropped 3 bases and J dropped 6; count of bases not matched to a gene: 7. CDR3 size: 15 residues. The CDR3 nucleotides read TGTGCCAGCAGCTTCGCGGGGGGGCTAGCGGATACGCAGTATTTT. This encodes CASSFAGGLADTQYF.

The CDR3 bases are TGTGCCTGGAGTCTCGATGAGACAGGGAACCTAAATACGCAGTATTTT. It is translated as CAWSLDETGNLNTQYF. The rearrangement links TRBV30 to TRBJ2-3, with 7 bases aligning to TRBD1. Germline CDR1 and CDR2: GTSNPN and SVGIG (reference sequence). This CDR3 region has 16 residues. V shed 2 bases, J shed 7 bases, and the junction held 15 bases outside the gene matches.

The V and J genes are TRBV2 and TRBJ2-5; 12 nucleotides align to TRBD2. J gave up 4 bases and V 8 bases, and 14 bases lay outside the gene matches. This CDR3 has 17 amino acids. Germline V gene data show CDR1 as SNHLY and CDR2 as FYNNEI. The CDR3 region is CASGLAGGGAPRETQYF. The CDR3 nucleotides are TGTGCCAGCGGCCTAGCGGGAGGGGGGGCCCCTCGAGAGACCCAGTACTTC.

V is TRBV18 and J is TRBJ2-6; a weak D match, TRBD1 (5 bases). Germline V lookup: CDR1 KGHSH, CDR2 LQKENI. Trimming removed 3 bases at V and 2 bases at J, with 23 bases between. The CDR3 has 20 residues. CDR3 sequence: CASSPQITIGAAAGANVLTF. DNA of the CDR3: TGTGCCAGCTCACCCCAAATCACAATAGGGGCCGCTGCTGGGGCCAACGTCCTGACTTTC.

The CDR3: CASTREGFPREQFF. The CDR3 coding sequence is TGTGCCAGCACGCGGGAAGGGTTCCCCCGAGAGCAGTTCTTC. The chain couples TRBV9 to TRBJ2-1, with D perhaps TRBD2 (6 bases). CDR3 size: 14 residues. CDR1 SGDLS and CDR2 YYNGEE come from the germline V gene. Trimming left V 6 bases short and J 10 bases short, with 20 bases between.

DNA of the CDR3: TGTGCCAGCAGCTACCCGGGACTAGCGGTTTTCAATGAGCAGTTCTTC. Amino acid sequence: CASSYPGLAVFNEQFF. The rearrangement joins TRBV5-6 to TRBJ2-1, with TRBD2 matching over 11 bases. The junction had 8 bases not matched to a gene; V was cut back by 3 bases and J by 6 bases. The CDR3 consists of 16 residues. From germline, CDR1 is SGHDT and CDR2 YYEEEE.

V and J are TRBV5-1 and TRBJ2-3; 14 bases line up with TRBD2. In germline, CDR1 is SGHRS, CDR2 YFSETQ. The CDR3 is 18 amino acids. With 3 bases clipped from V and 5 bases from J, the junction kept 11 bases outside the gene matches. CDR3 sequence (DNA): TGCGCCAGCAGCTCAAAGACTAGCGGGGGGGCCGGGGTAGATACGCAGTATTTT. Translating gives CASSSKTSGGAGVDTQYF. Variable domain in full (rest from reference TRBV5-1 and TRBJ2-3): KAGVTQTPRYLIKTRGQQVTLSCSPISGHRSVSWYQQTPGQGLQFLFEYFSETQRNKGNFPGRFSGRQFSNSRSEMNVSTLELGDSALYLCASSSKTSGGAGVDTQYFGPGTRLTVL.

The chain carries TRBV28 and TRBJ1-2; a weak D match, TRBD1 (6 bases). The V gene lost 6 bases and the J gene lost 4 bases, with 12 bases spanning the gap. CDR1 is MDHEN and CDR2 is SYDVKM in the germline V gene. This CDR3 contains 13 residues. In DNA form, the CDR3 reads TGTGCCAGCAGCCCTACAGGGTTCTATGGCTACACCTTC. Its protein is CASSPTGFYGYTF.

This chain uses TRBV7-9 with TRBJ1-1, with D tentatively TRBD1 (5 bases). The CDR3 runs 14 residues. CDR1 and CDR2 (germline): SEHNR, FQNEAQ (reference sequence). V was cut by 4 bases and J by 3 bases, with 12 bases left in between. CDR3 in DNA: TGTGCCAGCAGCTCGGGGGAGGGCTACACTGAAGCTTTCTTT. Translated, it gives CASSSGEGYTEAFF.

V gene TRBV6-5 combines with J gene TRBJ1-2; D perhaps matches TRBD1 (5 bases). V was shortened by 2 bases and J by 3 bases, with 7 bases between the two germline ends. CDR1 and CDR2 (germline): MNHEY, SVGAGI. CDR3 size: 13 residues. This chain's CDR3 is CASSYGGDYGYTF. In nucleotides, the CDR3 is TGTGCCAGCAGTTACGGGGGGGACTATGGCTACACCTTC.

The CDR3 protein is CASSVGGNIQYF. CDR3 in DNA: TGTGCCAGCAGCGTAGGCGGGAACATTCAGTACTTC. This chain links TRBV9 with TRBJ2-4; D perhaps matches TRBD2 (5 bases). This CDR3 comprises 12 residues. The germline CDR1 and CDR2 sequences are SGDLS and YYNGEE. V lost 0 bases and J lost 7, with 5 bases in between.

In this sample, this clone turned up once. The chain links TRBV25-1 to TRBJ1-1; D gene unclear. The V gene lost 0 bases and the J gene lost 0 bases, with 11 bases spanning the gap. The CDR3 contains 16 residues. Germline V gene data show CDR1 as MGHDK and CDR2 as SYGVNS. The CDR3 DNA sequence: TGTGCCAGCAGTGAATATAATGGTGAGGTGAACACTGAAGCTTTCTTT. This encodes CASSEYNGEVNTEAFF.

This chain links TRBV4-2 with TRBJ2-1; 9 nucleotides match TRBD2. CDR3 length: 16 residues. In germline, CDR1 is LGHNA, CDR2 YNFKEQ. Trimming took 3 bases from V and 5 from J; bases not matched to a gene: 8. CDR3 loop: CASSHASGRRHNEQFF. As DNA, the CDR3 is TGTGCCAGCAGCCATGCCAGCGGGAGGAGGCACAATGAGCAGTTCTTC.

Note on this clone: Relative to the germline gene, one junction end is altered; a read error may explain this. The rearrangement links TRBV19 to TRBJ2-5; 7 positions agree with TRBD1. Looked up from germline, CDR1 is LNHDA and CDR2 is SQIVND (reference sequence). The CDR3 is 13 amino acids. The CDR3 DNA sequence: TGTGCCAGTAGTATCGACAGGGAAGAGGCCCAGTACTTC. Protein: CASSIDREEAQYF.

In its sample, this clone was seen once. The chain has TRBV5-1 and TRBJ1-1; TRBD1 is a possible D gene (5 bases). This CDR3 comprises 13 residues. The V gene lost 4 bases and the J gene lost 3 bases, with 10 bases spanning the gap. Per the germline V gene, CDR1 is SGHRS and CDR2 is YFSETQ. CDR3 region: CASSHRQYTEAFF. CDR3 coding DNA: TGCGCCAGCAGCCACCGACAGTACACTGAAGCTTTCTTT.

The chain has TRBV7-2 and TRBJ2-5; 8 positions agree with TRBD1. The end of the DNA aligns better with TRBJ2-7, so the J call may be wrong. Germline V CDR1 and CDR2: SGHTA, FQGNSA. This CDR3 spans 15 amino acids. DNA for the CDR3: TGTGCCAGCAGCTTAGCGGACAGGGTCCTGGACGAGCAGTACTTC. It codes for CASSLADRVLDEQYF.

The DNA for the CDR3 is TGTGCCAGCTCACCCTCGCAGGGCGTTACTGGCTACACCTTC. Protein sequence: CASSPSQGVTGYTF. The chain combines TRBV18 with TRBJ1-2; D possibly corresponds to TRBD1 (5 bases). V was pared by 3 bases and J by 7 bases, with 15 bases between. Germline lookup yields CDR1 KGHSH and CDR2 LQKENI. CDR3 size: 14 residues.

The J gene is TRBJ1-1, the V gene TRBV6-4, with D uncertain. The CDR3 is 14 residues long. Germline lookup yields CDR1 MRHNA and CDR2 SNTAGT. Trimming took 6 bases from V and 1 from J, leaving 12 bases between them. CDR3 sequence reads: CASRARQSNTEAFF. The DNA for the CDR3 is TGTGCCAGCAGAGCCAGGCAGTCGAACACTGAAGCTTTCTTT.